The present T cell receptor beta chain was sequenced within a study of response to subunit inactivated influenza vaccine. Study-wide results and limits: The authors put forward the suggestion that each seasonal influenza vaccination may bring in only a limited number of new T cells.

About this clonotype itself: Its specificity is not known.

The CDR3 spans 16 residues. Trimming took off 6 bases at V and 8 bases at J, with 22 bases between the two ends. Germline CDR1 reads MNHNS; CDR2 reads SASEGT. One entry per CDR3 protein, called by TCRdb with MiXCR from the RT-PCR reads. Counted here are around 850,000 distinct CDR3 sequences, 15% to 20% occurring once; the ten biggest clones make up about a tenth. The J gene is TRBJ1-4, the V gene TRBV6-1; D is unclear. The source of this sequence is a man aged 45 to 65 who received an inactivated influenza vaccine. Sequenced material: PBMCs from blood, taken less than 6 days after vaccination. The CDR3, as DNA: TGTGCCAGCAGCCCCGGACTGAGGGCCATAAGCGAAAAACTGTTTTTT. It codes for CASSPGLRAISEKLFF.